Presented here are 10 T cell receptor beta chains from one specimen sequenced in a study of blood T cells in healthy people across ages. Alongside a J-beta primer mix, a sample-barcoded 5' primer served in a second PCR lasting roughly 7 to 12 cycles. TCRdb reprocessed the 5' RACE reads with MiXCR, giving one entry per CDR3 protein. The sample includes 650,000 to 800,000 distinct CDR3 sequences, around 43% of them seen just once. The sequencing sample was made of blood. These receptors were obtained from a man between 60 and 75 years old in good health.

The chain employs TRBV12-3 or TRBV12-4 and TRBJ2-4, with D tentatively TRBD1 (8 bases). The ends were cut back, 5 bases at V and 0 bases at J, with 26 bases in the middle. The CDR3 sequence is 20 residues long. CDR3 nucleotide sequence: TGTGCCAGCAGTGGGGAGGGGAATCCGGGACAGGTACCAGCCAAAAACATTCAGTACTTC. Amino acid sequence: CASSGEGNPGQVPAKNIQYF.

Of note for this clonotype: This could be a read error, since a much larger clone is one nucleotide away. The V gene is TRBV3-1, the J gene TRBJ2-1, with D maybe TRBD2 (5 bases). V was pared by 1 base and J by 5 bases, with 12 bases between. The V gene's germline CDR1 is LGHDT and CDR2 YNNKEL (reference sequence). The CDR3 length is 15 residues. CDR3 nucleotides: TGTGCCAGCAGCCAAGGTCCAGCGGTAAACAATGAGCAGTTCTTC. Translating gives CASSQGPAVNNEQFF.

This sequence joins TRBV7-2 and TRBJ2-3; 7 bases are shared with TRBD2. Germline V gene sequence: CDR1 SGHTA, CDR2 FQGNSA. The CDR3 has 14 amino acids. Germline trimming cut 4 bases from V and 3 bases from J; bases unmatched to any gene: 4. The CDR3 protein is CASSSGAGTDTQYF. In DNA, the CDR3 is TGTGCCAGCAGCTCAGGAGCGGGAACAGATACGCAGTATTTT. The full variable domain, in which reference TRBV7-2 and TRBJ2-3 provide the parts outside the CDR3, is GAGVSQSPSNKVTEKGKDVELRCDPISGHTALYWYRQSLGQGLEFLIYFQGNSAPDKSGLPSDRFSAERTGGSVSTLTIQRTQQEDSAVYLCASSSGAGTDTQYFGPGTRLTVL.

With regard to this clonotype: Relative to the germline gene, one junction end is altered; a read error may explain this. V and J are TRBV20-1 and TRBJ2-4; 10 nucleotides match TRBD1. The J call may be wrong; the DNA end is better matched by TRBJ2-5. From germline, CDR1 is DFQATT and CDR2 SNEGSKA (reference sequence). The CDR3 spans 15 residues. This CDR3 is CNARQGARGGETQYF. The CDR3 bases are TGCAATGCTAGACAGGGGGCGAGAGGGGGGGAGACCCAGTACTTC.

The CDR3 nucleotides are TGTGCCAGCAGCTTGTCCGTGGGGGTGAACACTGAAGCTTTCTTT. This encodes CASSLSVGVNTEAFF. J is TRBJ1-1 and V is TRBV5-8, with D possibly matching TRBD1 (5 bases). CDR3 length: 15 residues. Between the trimmed V and J ends, which lost 1 base and 0 bases, there was a span of 10 bases. CDR1 SGHTS and CDR2 YDEGEE come from the germline V gene.

Comments on this clonotype: It may be a read error: a sequence one base away is much more abundant. This rearrangement joins TRBV14 to TRBJ2-6; no clear D. The CDR3 length is 14 residues. Trimming shortened V by 4 bases and J by 8 bases, and 12 bases separated the two germline ends. Germline assignment: CDR1 SGHDN and CDR2 FVKESK. CDR3 nucleotide sequence: TGTGCCAGCAGCCGAGAACCGCAAACCAACGTCCTGACTTTC. It codes for CASSREPQTNVLTF.

The rearrangement uses TRBV5-1 and TRBJ1-2; tentative D call: TRBD1 (5 bases). The CDR3 runs to 13 residues. Trimming pared 5 bases from V and 6 bases from J, leaving 14 bases between. Germline CDR1 is SGHRS and CDR2 is YFSETQ. The DNA for the CDR3 is TGCGCCAGCAGAAGTGGAGGGGATAATGGCTACACCTTC. Translated: CASRSGGDNGYTF.

J is TRBJ2-7 and V is TRBV15; D not certain. The CDR3 extends over 13 amino acids. The germline CDR1 and CDR2 sequences are LNHNV and YYDKDF (reference sequence). Trimming stripped 0 bases from V and 5 bases from J, with 8 bases between. Here the CDR3 reads CATSRDPGNEQYF. CDR3 coding DNA: TGTGCCACCAGCAGAGATCCAGGCAACGAGCAGTACTTC.

This clonotype has just a few counts. The chain uses TRBV4-1 and TRBJ2-5; 13 bases agree with TRBD2. J was trimmed by 0 bases and V by 3 bases; bases with no gene match: 1. Looked up from germline, CDR1 is MGHRA and CDR2 is YSYEKL. This CDR3 spans 16 amino acids. CDR3 in amino acids: CASSQGLAGYQETQYF. In DNA, the CDR3 is TGCGCCAGCAGCCAGGGACTAGCGGGGTACCAAGAGACCCAGTACTTC.

The rearrangement uses TRBV19 and TRBJ2-7, with D perhaps TRBD1 or TRBD2 (6 bases each). Germline loops: CDR1 LNHDA, CDR2 SQIVND (reference sequence). Trimming left V 0 bases short and J 3 bases short, with 12 bases between. The CDR3 is 15 residues long. In DNA form, the CDR3 reads TGTGCCAGTAGTATAGACGGGGGACACAACTACGAGCAGTACTTC. Its protein is CASSIDGGHNYEQYF. The variable domain in full, completed from reference TRBV19 and TRBJ2-7, reads DGGITQSPKYLFRKEGQNVTLSCEQNLNHDAMYWYRQDPGQGLRLIYYSQIVNDFQKGDIAEGYSVSREKKESFPLTVTSAQKNPTAFYLCASSIDGGHNYEQYFGPGTRLTVT.